This is a list of T cell receptor beta chains from one sample in a study of PD-1 blockade in classical Hodgkin lymphoma. This table comes from immunoSEQ multiplex PCR, and its TCRdb copy is limited to in-frame clones, with some not included. The sample contains 15,000 to 20,000 clones, about 84% of which appear only once. The material was peripheral blood mononuclear cells (PBMCs), obtained before the fourth cycle of nivolumab. The receptors were gathered from a human donor with classical Hodgkin lymphoma. CDR3s include the opening cysteine and the closing phenylalanine or tryptophan. The D gene is left open where the match is weak. Rows may omit the clone size; those that give it use once, few, many or a size class.

v_call	d_call	j_call	cdr3_length	clone_size	cdr3_aa	cdr3_nt
TRBV7-9	NA	TRBJ1-6	13	NA	CASGRDNNSPLHF	TGTGCCAGCGGCCGGGACAATAATTCACCCCTCCACTTT
TRBV7-2	NA	TRBJ1-1	15	NA	CASSLGTAMNTEAFF	TGTGCCAGCAGCTTAGGGACAGCAATGAACACTGAAGCTTTCTTT
TRBV5-4	NA	TRBJ2-5	11	NA	CASSYEETQYF	TGTGCCAGCAGCTACGAAGAGACCCAGTACTTC
TRBV14	NA	TRBJ2-3	17	NA	CASSQGFMGPGTDTQYF	TGTGCCAGCAGCCAGGGGTTCATGGGCCCTGGCACAGATACGCAGTATTTT
TRBV11-2	NA	TRBJ2-1	13	NA	CASSTGKYNEQFF	TGTGCCAGCAGTACCGGGAAGTACAATGAGCAGTTCTTC
TRBV7-2	NA	TRBJ2-1	15	NA	CASSLAGGYYNEQFF	TGTGCCAGCAGCTTAGCGGGGGGCTACTACAATGAGCAGTTCTTC
TRBV19	NA	TRBJ1-2	13	NA	CASSSAGINGYTF	TGTGCCAGTAGTAGTGCGGGAATTAATGGCTACACCTTC
TRBV7-2	NA	TRBJ2-7	16	NA	CASSLVGGISATEQYF	TGTGCCAGCAGCTTAGTAGGCGGCATCTCCGCCACCGAGCAGTACTTC
TRBV13	NA	TRBJ2-7	13	few	CASSRYGAAEQYF	TGTGCCAGCAGCAGGTATGGGGCCGCCGAGCAGTACTTC
TRBV10-3	NA	TRBJ1-5	14	NA	CAISQGLGNQPQHF	TGTGCCATCAGTCAGGGGCTTGGGAATCAGCCCCAGCATTTT
TRBV11-2	NA	TRBJ1-1	12	NA	CASSPDASEAFF	TGTGCCAGCAGTCCGGACGCATCTGAAGCTTTCTTT
TRBV7-6	TRBD1	TRBJ1-3	16	NA	CASSLLGGNSGNTIYF	TGTGCCAGCAGCTTACTAGGGGGCAACTCTGGAAACACCATATATTTT
TRBV6-4	TRBD1	TRBJ1-2	15	NA	CASSDSVQGGYGYTF	TGTGCCAGCAGTGACTCGGTACAGGGGGGGTATGGCTACACCTTC
TRBV5-1	TRBD1	TRBJ2-7	14	NA	CASSLVGGSYEQYF	TGCGCCAGCAGCTTGGTAGGGGGCTCGTACGAGCAGTACTTC
TRBV11-2	NA	TRBJ2-7	15	NA	CASSLVAGPPYEQYF	TGTGCCAGCAGCTTAGTGGCGGGGCCTCCCTACGAGCAGTACTTC
TRBV4-1	NA	TRBJ1-1	14	NA	CASRGLLLNTEAFF	TGCGCCAGCAGAGGGTTACTGTTGAACACTGAAGCTTTCTTT
TRBV2	NA	TRBJ1-2	13	few	CASWGGSGYGYTF	TGTGCTAGCTGGGGCGGCTCCGGCTATGGCTACACCTTC
TRBV11-2	NA	TRBJ2-5	19	NA	CASSPRGVGGWSVVETQYF	TGTGCCAGCAGCCCCAGGGGAGTGGGAGGTTGGTCGGTAGTAGAGACCCAGTACTTC
TRBV25-1	TRBD2	TRBJ2-2	16	NA	CASTPRTSGKGGELFF	TGTGCCAGCACCCCCCGGACTAGCGGGAAGGGCGGGGAGCTGTTTTTT
TRBV28	NA	TRBJ1-4	15	NA	CASSSLGTAREKLFF	TGTGCCAGCAGTTCACTCGGGACCGCTCGGGAAAAACTGTTTTTT
TRBV19	TRBD1	TRBJ2-7	13	once	CASTRTGSYEQYF	TGTGCCAGTACGAGGACAGGGAGCTACGAGCAGTACTTC
TRBV19	NA	TRBJ1-2	13	NA	CASSPTGNYGYTF	TGTGCCAGTAGTCCAACAGGGAACTATGGCTACACCTTC
TRBV7-9	TRBD1	TRBJ1-6	15	NA	CASSWTGTGESPLHF	TGTGCCAGCAGCTGGACCGGGACAGGGGAGTCACCCCTCCACTTT
TRBV18	NA	TRBJ2-3	14	NA	CASSLSSSTDTQYF	TGTGCCAGCTCACTCTCCTCTAGCACAGATACGCAGTATTTT
TRBV2	NA	TRBJ2-7	15	NA	CASSPRQVLSYEQYF	TGTGCCAGCAGCCCCCGACAGGTTTTATCCTACGAGCAGTACTTC
TRBV23-1	NA	TRBJ2-7	15	few	CASSRLRLSTYEQYF	TGCGCCAGCAGTCGCTTGCGTCTTAGTACATACGAGCAGTACTTC
TRBV4-1	TRBD1	TRBJ2-1	16	NA	CASSQDTGGMRNEQFF	TGCGCCAGCAGCCAAGATACAGGGGGCATGAGGAATGAGCAGTTCTTC
TRBV6-4	TRBD2	TRBJ2-3	18	once	CASSHSGLAGDSTDTQYF	TGTGCCAGCAGTCACTCTGGACTAGCGGGAGATAGCACAGATACGCAGTATTTT
TRBV11-2	NA	TRBJ2-5	15	few	CASTLGGRNQETQYF	TGTGCCAGCACCCTAGGGGGGAGAAACCAAGAGACCCAGTACTTC
TRBV18	TRBD2	TRBJ2-7	20	NA	CASSPGPKGTSGRPAYEQYF	TGTGCCAGCTCACCAGGCCCCAAGGGGACTAGCGGGAGACCGGCCTACGAGCAGTACTTC
TRBV6-6	TRBD1	TRBJ1-2	16	NA	CASRRPNRDSLYGYTF	TGTGCCAGCAGAAGACCGAACCGGGACAGTCTCTATGGCTACACCTTC
TRBV5-4	NA	TRBJ2-3	17	NA	CASSDPGLEVHTDTQYF	TGTGCCAGCAGCGATCCGGGGCTTGAGGTCCACACAGATACGCAGTATTTT
TRBV30	NA	TRBJ1-5	12	few	CAWSESNQPQHF	TGTGCCTGGAGTGAGAGCAATCAGCCCCAGCATTTT
TRBV7-9	TRBD1	TRBJ2-1	12	few	CASSLIDRGMFF	TGTGCCAGCAGCCTCATAGACAGGGGCATGTTCTTC
TRBV27	NA	TRBJ1-2	13	NA	CASSLPRRYGYTF	TGTGCCAGCAGTTTACCCAGGCGCTATGGCTACACCTTC
TRBV7-2	NA	TRBJ1-4	14	NA	CASSHGGLSEKLFF	TGTGCCAGCAGCCATGGAGGCCTAAGTGAAAAACTGTTTTTT
TRBV2	NA	TRBJ1-3	14	few	CASSALSEGNTIYF	TGTGCCAGCAGTGCCCTGAGCGAAGGAAACACCATATATTTT
TRBV30	NA	TRBJ2-1	11	NA	CAWGALDEQFF	TGTGCCTGGGGTGCCCTCGATGAGCAGTTCTTC
TRBV19	NA	TRBJ1-5	14	NA	CASSIQGKNQPQHF	TGTGCCAGTAGTATTCAGGGGAAAAATCAGCCCCAGCATTTT
TRBV9	TRBD1	TRBJ2-2	16	once	CASSVYVTGGPGELFF	TGTGCCAGCAGCGTATACGTGACAGGGGGCCCCGGGGAGCTGTTTTTT
TRBV4-3	NA	TRBJ2-6	16	once	CASSHIQEPGANVLTF	TGCGCCAGCAGCCATATTCAGGAACCTGGGGCCAACGTCCTGACTTTC
TRBV5-1	TRBD1	TRBJ2-2	16	NA	CASSFRTGATTGELFF	TGCGCCAGCAGCTTTCGGACAGGGGCGACCACCGGGGAGCTGTTTTTT
TRBV18	NA	TRBJ2-7	14	once	CASSPYPISYEQYF	TGTGCCAGCTCACCATACCCAATCTCCTACGAGCAGTACTTC
TRBV11-2	NA	TRBJ1-2	12	NA	CASSLGGFGYTF	TGTGCCAGCAGCTTAGGGGGTTTCGGCTACACCTTC
TRBV19	NA	TRBJ1-2	12	NA	CASSISVYGYTF	TGTGCCAGTAGTATTTCGGTCTATGGCTACACCTTC
TRBV19	TRBD1	TRBJ2-3	17	NA	CASSTPGQGTNTDTQYF	TGTGCCAGTAGTACCCCGGGACAGGGGACCAACACAGATACGCAGTATTTT
TRBV2	NA	TRBJ1-2	13	NA	CASSADLNYGYTF	TGTGCCAGCAGTGCCGATCTTAACTATGGCTACACCTTC
TRBV7-6	NA	TRBJ2-3	16	NA	CASSPSGVTSRDTQYF	TGTGCCAGCAGCCCGTCAGGAGTGACAAGTCGCGATACGCAGTATTTT
TRBV28	TRBD1	TRBJ2-5	15	NA	CASSWTGDPQETQYF	TGTGCCAGCAGTTGGACAGGGGACCCTCAAGAGACCCAGTACTTC
TRBV19	NA	TRBJ2-5	17	NA	CASSIVVGAWQPQTQYF	TGTGCCAGTAGTATAGTAGTTGGGGCGTGGCAGCCGCAGACCCAGTACTTC
TRBV9	NA	TRBJ2-2	20	NA	CASSVEGRVETAQNTGELFF	TGTGCCAGCAGCGTAGAGGGAAGGGTAGAAACGGCACAGAACACCGGGGAGCTGTTTTTT
TRBV21-1	NA	TRBJ2-7	16	NA	CASSKLLTSKFHEQYF	TGTGCCAGCAGCAAACTTTTGACTAGTAAATTCCACGAGCAGTACTTC
TRBV7-2	TRBD1	TRBJ1-5	19	NA	CASSLVTDLWDSGNQPQHF	TGTGCCAGCAGCTTAGTTACCGATCTGTGGGACAGTGGTAATCAGCCCCAGCATTTT
TRBV4-1	NA	TRBJ1-1	13	NA	CASSQVTNTEAFF	TGCGCCAGCAGCCAGGTTACCAACACTGAAGCTTTCTTT
TRBV4-2	NA	TRBJ1-6	14	few	CASSQEEWGSPLHF	TGTGCCAGCAGCCAAGAGGAGTGGGGTTCACCCCTCCACTTT
TRBV28	NA	TRBJ1-3	15	NA	CASKPRRLSGNTIYF	TGTGCCAGCAAACCTCGGCGTCTCTCTGGAAACACCATATATTTT